This T cell receptor (beta chain) was identified in a study of tumor and adjacent non-tumor tissue in lung cancer. Study as a whole: Stage I to III disease affected some 11 men and roughly 5 women aged roughly 31 to 76.

TCRbeta libraries were built with three rounds of nested PCR, modified from ARM-PCR. TCRdb reanalysed the multiplex PCR reads using MiXCR and keeps one entry per CDR3 protein. This table holds 200,000 to 250,000 distinct CDR3 sequences, 71% found once. The CDR3 length is 15 residues. Germline CDR1 reads LGHNA; CDR2 reads YSLEER. No cell sorting was done before RNA was extracted from the tissue. About this clonotype: Relative to the germline gene, one junction end is altered; a read error may explain this.

The sequence derives from a man in his sixties with non-small cell lung cancer. The V call is TRBV4-3, the J call TRBJ2-2; D is unresolved. The sequenced sample was lung tumor tissue. CDR3 residues: CSSSQENLNTGELFF. The CDR3 DNA reads TGCTCCAGCAGCCAAGAGAACCTGAACACCGGGGAGCTGTTTTTT.